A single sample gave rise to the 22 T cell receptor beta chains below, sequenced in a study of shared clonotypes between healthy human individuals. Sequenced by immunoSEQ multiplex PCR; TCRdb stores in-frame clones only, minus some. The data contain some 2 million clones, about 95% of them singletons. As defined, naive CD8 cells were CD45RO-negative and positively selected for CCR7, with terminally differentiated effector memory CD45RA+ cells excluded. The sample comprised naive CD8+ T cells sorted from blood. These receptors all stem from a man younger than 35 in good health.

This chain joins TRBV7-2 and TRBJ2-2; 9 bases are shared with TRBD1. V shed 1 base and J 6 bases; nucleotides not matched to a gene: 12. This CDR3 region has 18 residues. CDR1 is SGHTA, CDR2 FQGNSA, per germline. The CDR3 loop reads CASSLGTGDGSWAGELFF. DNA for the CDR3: TGTGCCAGCAGCTTAGGGACAGGGGACGGATCATGGGCCGGGGAGCTGTTTTTT. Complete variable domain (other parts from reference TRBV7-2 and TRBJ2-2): GAGVSQSPSNKVTEKGKDVELRCDPISGHTALYWYRQSLGQGLEFLIYFQGNSAPDKSGLPSDRFSAERTGGSVSTLTIQRTQQEDSAVYLCASSLGTGDGSWAGELFFGEGSRLTVL.

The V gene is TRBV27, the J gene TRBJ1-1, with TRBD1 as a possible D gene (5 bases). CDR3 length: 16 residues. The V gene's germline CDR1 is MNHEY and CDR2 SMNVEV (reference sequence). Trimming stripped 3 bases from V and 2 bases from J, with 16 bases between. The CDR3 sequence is CASSLGRAGPNTEAFF. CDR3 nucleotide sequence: TGTGCCAGCAGTTTGGGCAGGGCCGGTCCCAACACTGAAGCTTTCTTT.

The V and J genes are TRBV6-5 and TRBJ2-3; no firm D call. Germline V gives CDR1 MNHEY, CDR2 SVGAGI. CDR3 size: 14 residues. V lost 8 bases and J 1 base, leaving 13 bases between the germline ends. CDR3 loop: CASVGPFGTDTQYF. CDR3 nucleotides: TGTGCCAGCGTAGGACCCTTTGGCACAGATACGCAGTATTTT.

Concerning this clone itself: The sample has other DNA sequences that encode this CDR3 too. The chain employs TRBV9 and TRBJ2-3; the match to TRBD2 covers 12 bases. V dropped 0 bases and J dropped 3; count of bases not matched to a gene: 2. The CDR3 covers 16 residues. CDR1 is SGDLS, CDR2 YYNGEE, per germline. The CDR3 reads CASSVAGLAGTDTQYF. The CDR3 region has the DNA TGTGCCAGCAGCGTAGCCGGACTAGCGGGGACAGATACGCAGTATTTT.

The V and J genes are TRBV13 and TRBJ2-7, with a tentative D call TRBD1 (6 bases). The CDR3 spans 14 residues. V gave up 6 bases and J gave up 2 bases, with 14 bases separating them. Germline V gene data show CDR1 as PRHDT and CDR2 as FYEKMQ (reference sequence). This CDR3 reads CASSSSGTTYEQYF. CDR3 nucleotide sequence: TGTGCCAGCAGTTCCTCCGGGACAACCTACGAGCAGTACTTC.

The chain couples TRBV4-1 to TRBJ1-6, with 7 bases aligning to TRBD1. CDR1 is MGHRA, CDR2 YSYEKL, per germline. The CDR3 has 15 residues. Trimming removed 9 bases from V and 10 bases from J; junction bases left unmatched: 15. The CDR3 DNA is TGCGCCAGTTCCATAAGCAGGGGGGATTTATCACCCCTCCACTTT. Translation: CASSISRGDLSPLHF.

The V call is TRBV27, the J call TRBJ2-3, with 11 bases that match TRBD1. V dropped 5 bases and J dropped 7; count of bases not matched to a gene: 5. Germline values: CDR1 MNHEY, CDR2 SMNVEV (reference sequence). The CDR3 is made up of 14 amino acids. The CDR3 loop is CASSPGTGGNTQYF. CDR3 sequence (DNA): TGTGCCAGCAGTCCCGGGACAGGGGGAAATACGCAGTATTTT.

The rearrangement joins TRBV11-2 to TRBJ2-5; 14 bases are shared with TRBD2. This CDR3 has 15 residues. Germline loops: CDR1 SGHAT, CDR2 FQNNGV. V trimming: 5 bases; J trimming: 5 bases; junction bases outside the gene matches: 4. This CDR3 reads CASSLTSGGAETQYF. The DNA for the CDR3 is TGTGCCAGCAGCCTGACTAGCGGGGGGGCGGAGACCCAGTACTTC.

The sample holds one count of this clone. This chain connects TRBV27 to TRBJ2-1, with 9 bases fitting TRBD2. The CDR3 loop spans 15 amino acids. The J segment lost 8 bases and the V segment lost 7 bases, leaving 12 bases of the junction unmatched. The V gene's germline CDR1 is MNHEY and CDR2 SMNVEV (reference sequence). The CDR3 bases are TGTGCCAGCAAGGGAATAGCGGGAGAGACGGATGAGCAGTTCTTC. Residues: CASKGIAGETDEQFF.

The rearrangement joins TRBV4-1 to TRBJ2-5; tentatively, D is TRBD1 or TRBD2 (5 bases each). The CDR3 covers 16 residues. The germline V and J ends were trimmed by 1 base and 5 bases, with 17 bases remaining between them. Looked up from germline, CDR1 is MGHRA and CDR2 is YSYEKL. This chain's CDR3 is CASSQGWDPLSETQYF. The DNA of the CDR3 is TGCGCCAGCAGCCAAGGGTGGGACCCGCTGAGCGAGACCCAGTACTTC.

CDR3 residues: CASSPGEYYEQYF. CDR3 in DNA: TGTGCCAGCAGCCCTGGCGAGTACTACGAGCAGTACTTC. This sequence joins TRBV7-9 and TRBJ2-7; no definite D call. The CDR3 is 13 amino acids. V was trimmed by 5 bases and J by 3 bases, leaving 11 bases between them. CDR1 and CDR2 from the germline V gene are SEHNR and FQNEAQ (reference sequence).

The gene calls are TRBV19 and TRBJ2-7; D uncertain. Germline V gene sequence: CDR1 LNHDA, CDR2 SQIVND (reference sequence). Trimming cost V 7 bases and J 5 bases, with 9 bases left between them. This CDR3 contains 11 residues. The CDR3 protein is CASTDADEQYF. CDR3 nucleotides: TGTGCCAGTACGGACGCGGACGAGCAGTACTTC.

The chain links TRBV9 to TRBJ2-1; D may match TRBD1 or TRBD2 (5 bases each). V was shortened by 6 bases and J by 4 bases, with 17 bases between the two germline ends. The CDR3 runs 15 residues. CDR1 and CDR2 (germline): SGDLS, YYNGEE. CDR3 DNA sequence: TGTGCCAGCAAGTCCGGGACCGGGGAGTACAATGAGCAGTTCTTC. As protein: CASKSGTGEYNEQFF.

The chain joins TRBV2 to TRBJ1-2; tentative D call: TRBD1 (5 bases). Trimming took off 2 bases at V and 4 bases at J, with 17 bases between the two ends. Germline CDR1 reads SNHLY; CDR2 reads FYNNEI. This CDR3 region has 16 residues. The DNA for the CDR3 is TGTGCCAGCAGTGAATATGACCAGGGTGGGGGCTATGGCTACACCTTC. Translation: CASSEYDQGGGYGYTF.

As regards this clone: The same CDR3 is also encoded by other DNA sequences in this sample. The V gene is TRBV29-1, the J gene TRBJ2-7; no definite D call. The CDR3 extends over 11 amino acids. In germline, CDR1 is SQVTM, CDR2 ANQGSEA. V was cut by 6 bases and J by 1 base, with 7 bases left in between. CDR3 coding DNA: TGCAGCGTAGCAGGTTCCTACGAGCAGTACTTC. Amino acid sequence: CSVAGSYEQYF.

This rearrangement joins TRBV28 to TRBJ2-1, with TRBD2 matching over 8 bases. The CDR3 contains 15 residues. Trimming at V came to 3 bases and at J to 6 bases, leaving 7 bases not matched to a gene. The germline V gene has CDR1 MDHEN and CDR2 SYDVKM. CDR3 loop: CASSFVTGGSNEQFF. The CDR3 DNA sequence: TGTGCCAGCAGTTTCGTGACGGGGGGGTCCAATGAGCAGTTCTTC. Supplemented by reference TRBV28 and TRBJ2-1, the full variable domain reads DVKVTQSSRYLVKRTGEKVFLECVQDMDHENMFWYRQDPGLGLRLIYFSYDVKMKEKGDIPEGYSVSREKKERFSLILESASTNQTSMYLCASSFVTGGSNEQFFGPGTRLTVL.

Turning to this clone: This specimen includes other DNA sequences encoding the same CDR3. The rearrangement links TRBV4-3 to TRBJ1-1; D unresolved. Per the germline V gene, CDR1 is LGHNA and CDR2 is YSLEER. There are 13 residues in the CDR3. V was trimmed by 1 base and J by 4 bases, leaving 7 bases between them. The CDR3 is CASSQAAGTEAFF. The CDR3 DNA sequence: TGCGCCAGCAGCCAAGCAGCGGGCACTGAAGCTTTCTTT.

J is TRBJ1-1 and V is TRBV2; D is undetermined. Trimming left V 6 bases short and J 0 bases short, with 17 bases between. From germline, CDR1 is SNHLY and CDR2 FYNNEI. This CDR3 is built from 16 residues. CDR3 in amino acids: CASSPGPWSVNTEAFF. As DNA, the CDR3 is TGTGCCAGCAGCCCGGGCCCCTGGAGTGTGAACACTGAAGCTTTCTTT. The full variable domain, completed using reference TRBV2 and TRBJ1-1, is EPEVTQTPSHQVTQMGQEVILRCVPISNHLYFYWYRQILGQKVEFLVSFYNNEISEKSEIFDDQFSVERPDGSNFTLKIRSTKLEDSAMYFCASSPGPWSVNTEAFFGQGTRLTVV.

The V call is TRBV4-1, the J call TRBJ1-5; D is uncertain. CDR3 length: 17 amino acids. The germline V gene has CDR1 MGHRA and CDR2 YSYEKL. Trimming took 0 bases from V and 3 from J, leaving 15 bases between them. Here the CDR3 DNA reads TGCGCCAGCAGCCAAGATCCGGGGAGATTGGCCAATCAGCCCCAGCATTTT. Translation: CASSQDPGRLANQPQHF.

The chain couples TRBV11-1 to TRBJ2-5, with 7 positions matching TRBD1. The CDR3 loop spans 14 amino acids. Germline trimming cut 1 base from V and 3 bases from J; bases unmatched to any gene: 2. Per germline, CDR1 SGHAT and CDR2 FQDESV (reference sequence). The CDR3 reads CASSLGTGEETQYF. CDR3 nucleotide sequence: TGTGCCAGCAGCTTAGGGACAGGAGAAGAGACCCAGTACTTC. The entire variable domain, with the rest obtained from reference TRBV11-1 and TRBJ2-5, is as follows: EAEVAQSPRYKITEKSQAVAFWCDPISGHATLYWYRQILGQGPELLVQFQDESVVDDSQLPKDRFSAERLKGVDSTLKIQPAELGDSAMYLCASSLGTGEETQYFGPGTRLLVL.

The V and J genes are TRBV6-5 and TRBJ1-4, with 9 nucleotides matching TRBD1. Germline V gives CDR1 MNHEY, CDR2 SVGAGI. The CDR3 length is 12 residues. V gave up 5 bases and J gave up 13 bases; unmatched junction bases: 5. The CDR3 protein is CASSGDRVGLFF. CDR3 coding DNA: TGTGCCAGCAGTGGGGACAGGGTAGGACTGTTTTTT.

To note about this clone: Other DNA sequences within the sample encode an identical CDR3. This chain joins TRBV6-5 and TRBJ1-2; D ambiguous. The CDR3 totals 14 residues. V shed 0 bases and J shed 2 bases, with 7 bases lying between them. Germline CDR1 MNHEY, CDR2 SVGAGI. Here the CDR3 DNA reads TGTGCCAGCAGTTACTCTGAGGGAAACTATGGCTACACCTTC. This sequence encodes CASSYSEGNYGYTF.